Listed here are 30 T cell receptor beta chains from one sample, sequenced in a study of naive and memory T cell subsets. The beta constant-region primer was an equimolar mix of two oligonucleotides covering TRBC1 and TRBC2. MiXCR, run by TCRdb on the UMI-ligation and nested PCR reads, gives a single entry per CDR3 protein. The table has 100,000 or so distinct CDR3 sequences, around 7% seen once. Material: central memory CD4+ T cells from blood. Receptors were obtained from a human donor in good health.

The chain links TRBV4-2 to TRBJ1-1; D uncertain. The CDR3 totals 14 residues. The germline gives CDR1 LGHNA, CDR2 YNFKEQ. V lost 1 base and J lost 0, with 6 bases in between. CDR3 amino acids: CASSQGQLNTEAFF. The CDR3 DNA reads TGTGCCAGCAGCCAAGGGCAGTTGAACACTGAAGCTTTCTTT.

This clonotype showed up just a few times. Written as DNA, the CDR3 is TGTGCCAGCAGTTTATTCGCAGGGGGCGGTGGGGCCAACGTCCTGACTTTC. Amino acid sequence: CASSLFAGGGGANVLTF. V gene TRBV12-3 or TRBV12-4 combines with J gene TRBJ2-6; 8 bases agree with TRBD1. There are 17 residues in the CDR3. V dropped 2 bases and J dropped 3; count of bases not matched to a gene: 6.

This clonotype was picked up many times. This chain's CDR3 is CASSYSETQYF. The CDR3, as DNA: TGTGCCAGCAGCTACTCAGAGACCCAGTACTTC. The rearrangement joins TRBV7-2 to TRBJ2-5; D not certain. V lost 4 bases and J 4 bases, leaving 4 bases between the germline ends. This CDR3 has 11 amino acids. Germline values: CDR1 SGHTA, CDR2 FQGNSA.

This rearrangement joins TRBV20-1 to TRBJ2-3; D not resolved. V gave up 6 bases and J gave up 0 bases, with 13 bases separating them. Germline lookup yields CDR1 DFQATT and CDR2 SNEGSKA (reference sequence). The CDR3 runs to 14 residues. Here the CDR3 DNA reads TGCAGTGCCCATCACCCCATTAGCACAGATACGCAGTATTTT. It encodes CSAHHPISTDTQYF.

This rearrangement joins TRBV10-3 to TRBJ1-1; weak D call: TRBD1 (6 bases). The CDR3 consists of 14 residues. CDR1 is ENHRY, CDR2 SYGVKD, per germline. The ends were cut back, 0 bases at V and 11 bases at J, with 16 bases in the middle. Here the CDR3 DNA reads TGTGCCATCAGTGAGTCGACGGGGGGCGCGGGGGCTTTCTTT. As protein: CAISESTGGAGAFF.

The rearrangement uses TRBV20-1 and TRBJ2-7; TRBD2 matches at 8 bases. The ends lost 0 bases at V and 2 bases at J; junction bases unmatched: 6. In germline, CDR1 is DFQATT, CDR2 SNEGSKA (reference sequence). The CDR3 is 15 amino acids. The CDR3 here is CSAREVGGRTYEQYF. In DNA, the CDR3 is TGCAGTGCTAGAGAAGTTGGCGGGAGGACCTACGAGCAGTACTTC.

This clonotype was counted a few times. The chain links TRBV29-1 to TRBJ1-2; D might be TRBD1 (5 bases). The ends were cut back, 7 bases at V and 4 bases at J, with 16 bases in the middle. This CDR3 is built from 13 residues. The germline V gene encodes CDR1 SQVTM and CDR2 ANQGSEA. In DNA form, the CDR3 reads TGCAGCGGTGGCCAGGGTCCGGGCTATGGCTACACCTTC. Its protein product is CSGGQGPGYGYTF. The full variable domain, completed using reference TRBV29-1 and TRBJ1-2, is SAVISQKPSRDICQRGTSLTIQCQVDSQVTMMFWYRQQPGQSLTLIATANQGSEATYESGFVIDKFPISRPNLTFSTLTVSNMSPEDSSIYLCSGGQGPGYGYTFGSGTRLTVV.

In its sample, this clonotype was seen many times. This chain joins TRBV18 and TRBJ2-1; weak D call: TRBD2 (6 bases). Trimming shortened V by 6 bases and J by 6 bases, and 18 bases separated the two germline ends. The germline CDR1 and CDR2 sequences are KGHSH and LQKENI. The CDR3 consists of 15 residues. DNA for the CDR3: TGTGCCAGCTCCCTCACCATGGGCGGGACCAATGAGCAGTTCTTC. It specifies CASSLTMGGTNEQFF. Together with reference TRBV18 and TRBJ2-1, the CDR3 gives the full variable domain: NAGVMQNPRHLVRRRGQEARLRCSPMKGHSHVYWYRQLPEEGLKFMVYLQKENIIDESGMPKERFSAEFPKEGPSILRIQQVVRGDSAAYFCASSLTMGGTNEQFFGPGTRLTVL.

This clonotype appeared many times. The rearrangement joins TRBV20-1 to TRBJ2-3; 7 bases align to TRBD2. V dropped 3 bases and J dropped 4; count of bases not matched to a gene: 4. Germline-derived CDR1 and CDR2 are DFQATT and SNEGSKA (reference sequence). There are 13 residues in the CDR3. The CDR3 nucleotides are TGCAGTGCTAGCGGGAGGAGCGCAGATACGCAGTATTTT. Translated, it gives CSASGRSADTQYF.

As for this clonotype: This sequence may be a read error, since a much larger clone differs from it by one base. The rearrangement links TRBV12-3 or TRBV12-4 to TRBJ1-4; D might be TRBD1 (5 bases). This CDR3 contains 14 residues. Trimming took 3 bases from V and 4 from J, leaving 9 bases between them. The CDR3 DNA sequence: TGTGCCAGCAGTTTCCAGGGCCGTAATGAAAAACTGTTTTTT. Translating it yields CASSFQGRNEKLFF.

This clonotype was counted only a few times. V is TRBV11-2 and J is TRBJ2-5; D perhaps matches TRBD1 (5 bases). V lost 6 bases and J lost 2, with 10 bases in between. The CDR3 length is 13 residues. Germline CDR1 SGHAT, CDR2 FQNNGV. The CDR3 nucleotides are TGTGCCAGCAGTCATGACAGTCAAGAGACCCAGTACTTC. This gives the protein CASSHDSQETQYF.

This clonotype showed up many times. The CDR3 is CASNRGAPQTYEQYF. CDR3 DNA sequence: TGTGCCAGCAACCGTGGGGCTCCTCAAACCTACGAGCAGTACTTC. This chain joins TRBV27 and TRBJ2-7; perhaps TRBD1 as D (5 bases). This CDR3 contains 15 residues. CDR1 is MNHEY, CDR2 SMNVEV, per germline (reference sequence). Trimming shortened V by 7 bases and J by 2 bases, and 18 bases separated the two germline ends.

This clonotype was counted between two and nine times. The J gene is TRBJ2-1, the V gene TRBV20-1; D is perhaps TRBD1 or TRBD2 (6 bases each). This CDR3 comprises 13 residues. Germline loops: CDR1 DFQATT, CDR2 SNEGSKA (reference sequence). The V end was cut by 6 bases, the J end by 7 bases, with 16 bases between. CDR3 DNA sequence: TGCAGTGCGACATGGGGGGCGACGAATGAGCAGTTCTTC. Its protein product is CSATWGATNEQFF.

This clonotype was found many times. The chain combines TRBV4-1 with TRBJ1-1; D is possibly TRBD1 (5 bases). V lost 3 bases to trimming and J lost 5 bases, with 13 bases between them. The CDR3 covers 14 residues. Germline CDR1 and CDR2: MGHRA and YSYEKL. The CDR3 nucleotides are TGCGCCAGCAGCCAGCCGACAGAAAGAACTGAAGCTTTCTTT. It specifies CASSQPTERTEAFF.

This clonotype was picked up many times. This chain joins TRBV20-1 and TRBJ1-4; 7 bases align to TRBD1. Germline V gene lookup returns CDR1 DFQATT and CDR2 SNEGSKA (reference sequence). This CDR3 is built from 15 residues. V was clipped by 4 bases and J by 5 bases; unmatched bases: 10. The CDR3 loop is CSAIPTGRANEKLFF. DNA for the CDR3: TGCAGTGCTATCCCGACAGGGCGGGCGAATGAAAAACTGTTTTTT.

In its sample, this clonotype was seen many times. V usage is TRBV27 and J usage is TRBJ2-3, with 11 nucleotides matching TRBD2. Losses at the gene ends were 2 bases for V and 3 bases for J; bases not matched to a gene: 4. CDR3 length: 16 amino acids. Per germline, CDR1 MNHEY and CDR2 SMNVEV (reference sequence). CDR3 DNA sequence: TGTGCCAGCAGTTTACACGTAGCGGGAGGGACAGATACGCAGTATTTT. Amino acid sequence: CASSLHVAGGTDTQYF.

V and J are TRBV5-4 and TRBJ2-3; no firm D call. The CDR3 is 12 residues long. Germline loops: CDR1 SGHNT, CDR2 YYREEE (reference sequence). V shed 0 bases and J shed 6 bases, with 5 bases lying between them. The DNA for the CDR3 is TGTGCCAGCAGCTTGGAGTGGGATACGCAGTATTTT. Protein: CASSLEWDTQYF.

Many counts were recorded for this clonotype. The rearrangement joins TRBV9 to TRBJ1-1, with TRBD1 identical over 9 bases. From germline, CDR1 is SGDLS and CDR2 YYNGEE. The CDR3 spans 14 residues. The V and J ends lost 4 bases and 0 bases, in that order; junction bases with no gene match: 1. The CDR3 spells CASSRDRVNTEAFF. CDR3 nucleotides: TGTGCCAGCAGCCGGGACAGGGTGAACACTGAAGCTTTCTTT. Looking up the rest from reference TRBV9 and TRBJ1-1 gives the full variable domain: DSGVTQTPKHLITATGQRVTLRCSPRSGDLSVYWYQQSLDQGLQFLIQYYNGEERAKGNILERFSAQQFPDLHSELNLSSLELGDSALYFCASSRDRVNTEAFFGQGTRLTVV.

The chain employs TRBV6-5 and TRBJ1-1; D gene ambiguous. CDR3 size: 11 residues. V gave up 4 bases and J gave up 8 bases, with 8 bases separating them. Germline V gene data show CDR1 as MNHEY and CDR2 as SVGAGI. CDR3 in amino acids: CASSSFREAFF. CDR3 bases: TGTGCCAGCAGTTCATTCCGGGAAGCTTTCTTT.

V is TRBV6-1 and J is TRBJ2-3; 11 positions match TRBD1. The CDR3 extends over 14 amino acids. V shed 6 bases and J 3 bases; nucleotides not matched to a gene: 2. From germline, CDR1 is MNHNS and CDR2 SASEGT. CDR3 DNA: TGTGCCAGCAGAAGGGACAGGGGGACAGATACGCAGTATTTT. Translated, it gives CASRRDRGTDTQYF.

This clonotype occurred a few times. The chain has TRBV5-4 and TRBJ2-3; D may be TRBD1 or TRBD2 (5 bases each). With 2 bases removed from V and 4 bases from J, the gap between germline ends came to 11 bases. The length of the CDR3 is 14 residues. Germline CDR1 and CDR2: SGHNT and YYREEE (reference sequence). The CDR3 DNA reads TGTGCCAGCAGCTTCAGGGAGCCCCCAGATACGCAGTATTTT. It is translated as CASSFREPPDTQYF.

The sample holds many counts of this clonotype. V gene TRBV7-2 combines with J gene TRBJ2-6, with TRBD2 as a possible D gene (6 bases). Germline V CDR1 and CDR2: SGHTA, FQGNSA. The CDR3 loop spans 15 amino acids. V shed 5 bases and J shed 0 bases, with 8 bases lying between them. This CDR3 is CASSRAGSGANVLTF. CDR3 in DNA: TGTGCCAGCAGCCGAGCGGGCTCTGGGGCCAACGTCCTGACTTTC.

The chain combines TRBV20-1 with TRBJ1-4; unclear D gene. The CDR3 consists of 15 residues. The V end was cut by 6 bases, the J end by 6 bases, with 20 bases between. CDR1 is DFQATT and CDR2 is SNEGSKA in the germline V gene (reference sequence). DNA for the CDR3: TGCAGTGCCCCGGTAGCCTCGATACGCGATGAAAAACTGTTTTTT. Its translation is CSAPVASIRDEKLFF.

This clonotype was observed at least ten times. The V and J genes are TRBV18 and TRBJ1-1; no clear D. CDR3 length: 13 amino acids. Deletions cut 3 bases from V and 2 bases from J, with 7 bases between. The germline gives CDR1 KGHSH, CDR2 LQKENI. CDR3 loop: CASSPVINTEAFF. As DNA, the CDR3 is TGTGCCAGCTCACCGGTGATCAACACTGAAGCTTTCTTT.

This chain joins TRBV11-3 and TRBJ2-7, with D tentatively TRBD1 or TRBD2 (5 bases each). V lost 5 bases and J lost 3, with 17 bases in between. CDR1 and CDR2 (germline): SGHNT, YENEEA. CDR3 size: 15 residues. The CDR3 DNA follows: TGTGCCAGCAGCCGTCGGGACGTAAATAACTACGAGCAGTACTTC. Translated, it gives CASSRRDVNNYEQYF.

CDR3 in DNA: TGTGCCAGCAGCTTGAACAGGGCCAACACCGGGGAGCTGTTTTTT. Translating it yields CASSLNRANTGELFF. The chain couples TRBV7-3 to TRBJ2-2; maybe TRBD1 (6 bases). V lost 3 bases to trimming and J lost 2 bases, with 10 bases between them. The germline V gene encodes CDR1 SGHTA and CDR2 FQGTGA. The CDR3 is 15 residues long.

This clonotype was detected ten times or more. The chain employs TRBV10-3 and TRBJ1-1; D ambiguous. Germline V lookup: CDR1 ENHRY, CDR2 SYGVKD. V was clipped by 4 bases and J by 5 bases, with 11 bases between them. The CDR3 is made up of 13 amino acids. The CDR3: CAISVKAETEAFF. DNA for the CDR3: TGTGCCATCAGTGTAAAGGCAGAAACTGAAGCTTTCTTT.

There are many counts of this clonotype. The J gene is TRBJ2-5, the V gene TRBV20-1; 9 bases match TRBD2. Germline loops: CDR1 DFQATT, CDR2 SNEGSKA (reference sequence). Trimming at V came to 5 bases and at J to 5 bases, leaving 12 bases not matched to a gene. This CDR3 spans 15 amino acids. The DNA of the CDR3 is TGCAGTGCTGAGTCCCTCATAAGCGGGAGGGAGACCCAGTACTTC. Translating it yields CSAESLISGRETQYF.

This clonotype appeared many times. This chain links TRBV2 with TRBJ1-4; no reliable D call. Germline lookup yields CDR1 SNHLY and CDR2 FYNNEI. V was clipped by 8 bases and J by 4 bases, with 8 bases between them. This CDR3 comprises 12 residues. The CDR3 DNA is TGTGCCAGCGTAGGGTTTAATGAAAAACTGTTTTTT. Amino acid sequence: CASVGFNEKLFF. Using reference TRBV2 and TRBJ1-4 for the parts outside the CDR3, the full variable domain is EPEVTQTPSHQVTQMGQEVILRCVPISNHLYFYWYRQILGQKVEFLVSFYNNEISEKSEIFDDQFSVERPDGSNFTLKIRSTKLEDSAMYFCASVGFNEKLFFGSGTQLSVL.

This clonotype was seen a few times. V is TRBV29-1 and J is TRBJ2-2; TRBD2 matches 9 bases. Germline trimming cut 5 bases from V and 13 bases from J; bases unmatched to any gene: 11. Germline V gene lookup returns CDR1 SQVTM and CDR2 ANQGSEA. The CDR3 has 13 residues. The CDR3 region has the DNA TGCAGCGTTCAAGTAGGCGGGAGGGCCTTGCTGTTTTTT. It is translated as CSVQVGGRALLFF.